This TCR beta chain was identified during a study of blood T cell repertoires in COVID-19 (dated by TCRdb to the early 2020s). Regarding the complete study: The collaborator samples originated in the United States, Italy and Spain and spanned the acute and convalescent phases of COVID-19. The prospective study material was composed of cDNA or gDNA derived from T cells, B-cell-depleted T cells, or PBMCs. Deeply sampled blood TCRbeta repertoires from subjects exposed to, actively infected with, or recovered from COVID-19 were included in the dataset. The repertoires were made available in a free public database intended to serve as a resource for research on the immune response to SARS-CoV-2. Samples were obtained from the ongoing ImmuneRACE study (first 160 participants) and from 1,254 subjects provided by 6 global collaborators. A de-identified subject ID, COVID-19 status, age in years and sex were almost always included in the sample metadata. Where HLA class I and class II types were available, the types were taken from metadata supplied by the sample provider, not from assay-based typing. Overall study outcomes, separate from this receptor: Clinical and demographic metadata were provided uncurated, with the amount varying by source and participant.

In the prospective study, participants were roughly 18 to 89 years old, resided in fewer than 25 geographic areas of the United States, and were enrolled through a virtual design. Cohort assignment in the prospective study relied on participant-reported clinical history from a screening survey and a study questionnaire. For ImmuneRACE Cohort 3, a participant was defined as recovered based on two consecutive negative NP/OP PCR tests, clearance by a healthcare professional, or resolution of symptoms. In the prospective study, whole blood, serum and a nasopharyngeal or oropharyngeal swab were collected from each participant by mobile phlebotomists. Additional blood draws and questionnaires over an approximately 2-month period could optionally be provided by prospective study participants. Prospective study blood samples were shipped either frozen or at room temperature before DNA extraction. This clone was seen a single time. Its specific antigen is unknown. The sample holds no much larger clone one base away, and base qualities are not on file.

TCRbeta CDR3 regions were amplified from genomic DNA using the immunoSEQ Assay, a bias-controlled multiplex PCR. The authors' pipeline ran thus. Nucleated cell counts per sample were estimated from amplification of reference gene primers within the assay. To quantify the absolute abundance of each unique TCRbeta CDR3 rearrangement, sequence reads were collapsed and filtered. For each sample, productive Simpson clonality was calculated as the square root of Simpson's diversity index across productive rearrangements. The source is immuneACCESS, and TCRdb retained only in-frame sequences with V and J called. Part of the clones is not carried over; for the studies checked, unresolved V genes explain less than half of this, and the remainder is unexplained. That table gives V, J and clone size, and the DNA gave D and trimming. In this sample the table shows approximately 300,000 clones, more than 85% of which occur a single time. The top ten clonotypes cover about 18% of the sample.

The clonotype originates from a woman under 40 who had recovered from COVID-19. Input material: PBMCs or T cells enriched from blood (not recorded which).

The CDR3: CASSQSDRKVPNEQFF. Read as DNA, the sequence is TGCGCCAGCAGTCAATCTGACAGAAAGGTCCCAAATGAGCAGTTCTTC. The sequence is built from TRBV23-1 and TRBJ2-1; perhaps TRBD1 is the D gene, with 5 bases matching. TRBV23-1 is an ORF; its function is uncertain. V is clipped by 0 bases and J by 7 bases, and the sequence between their germline boundaries is 16 bases long. The CDR3 holds 16 amino acids from the cysteine to the phenylalanine. Solely the CDR3 DNA is kept, with 48 bases framed from the first base.